This T cell receptor (beta chain) was captured in a study of cytomegalovirus exposure and HLA in healthy donors. As for this clone: Its antigen is not identified.

Findings and caveats of the study: As immune exposure information, only CMV serostatus was available.

PCR primers comprised 60 Vbeta and 13 Jbeta primers. Assay used: immunoSEQ multiplex PCR; TCRdb lists only in-frame clones, some missing. The sample yields under 150,000 clones, around 73% seen once. The CDR3 has 17 residues. CDR1 and CDR2 (germline): MDHEN, SYDVKM. J gave up 9 bases and V 3 bases, and 14 bases lay outside the gene matches. Material for sequencing was PBMCs. The genes are TRBV28 and TRBJ2-1; 10 bases line up with TRBD1. The sequence derives from a human donor in good health. CDR3 sequence: CASSLGDRGLTAGEQFF. CDR3 DNA sequence: TGTGCCAGCAGTTTGGGGGACAGGGGTCTGACCGCAGGTGAGCAGTTCTTC.